This T cell receptor (beta chain) comes out of a study of identical twins. TCRdb itself ran the 5' RACE reads through MiXCR, one entry per CDR3 protein. This sample has under 900,000 distinct CDR3 sequences, with 18% found just once. CDR3 length equals 12 residues. Trimming took 6 bases from V and 2 from J, leaving 11 bases between them. Germline CDR1 SQVTM, CDR2 ANQGSEA. The same data also contributed to another study, on T cells expressing NK-cell markers.

This receptor was identified in a woman in her late teens or twenties in good health. The sequenced sample was PBMCs. The chain recombines TRBV29-1 with TRBJ2-7; a possible D gene is TRBD1 (6 bases). This CDR3 is CSVGQQTYEQYF. Written as DNA, the CDR3 is TGCAGCGTAGGACAGCAAACCTACGAGCAGTACTTC.